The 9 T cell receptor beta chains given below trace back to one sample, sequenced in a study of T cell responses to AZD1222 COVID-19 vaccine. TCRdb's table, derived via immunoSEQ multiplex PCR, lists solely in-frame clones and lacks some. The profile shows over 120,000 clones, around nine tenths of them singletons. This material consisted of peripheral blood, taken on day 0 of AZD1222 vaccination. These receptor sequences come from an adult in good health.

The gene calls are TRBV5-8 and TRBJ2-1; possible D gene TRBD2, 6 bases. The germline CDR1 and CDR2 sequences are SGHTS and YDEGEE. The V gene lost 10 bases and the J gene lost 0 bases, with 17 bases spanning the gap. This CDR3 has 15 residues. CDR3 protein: CAGRHRGNSYNEQFF. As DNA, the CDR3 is TGTGCCGGGAGACATCGGGGGAACTCCTACAATGAGCAGTTCTTC.

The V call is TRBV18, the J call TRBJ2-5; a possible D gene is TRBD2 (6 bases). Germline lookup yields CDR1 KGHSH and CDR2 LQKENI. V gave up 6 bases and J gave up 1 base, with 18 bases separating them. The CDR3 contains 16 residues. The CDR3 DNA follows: TGTGCCAGCTCTCCGAACGCGGGACTGACCCAAGAGACCCAGTACTTC. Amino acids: CASSPNAGLTQETQYF.

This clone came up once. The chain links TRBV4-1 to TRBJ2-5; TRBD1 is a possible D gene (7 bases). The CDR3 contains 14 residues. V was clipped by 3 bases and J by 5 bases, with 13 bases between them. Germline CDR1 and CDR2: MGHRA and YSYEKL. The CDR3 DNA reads TGCGCCAGCAGCCAGCGGAGGGGGCAGGAGACCCAGTACTTC. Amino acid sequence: CASSQRRGQETQYF.

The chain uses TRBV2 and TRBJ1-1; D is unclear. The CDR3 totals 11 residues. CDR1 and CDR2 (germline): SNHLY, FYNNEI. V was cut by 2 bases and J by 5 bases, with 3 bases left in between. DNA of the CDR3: TGTGCCAGCAGTGAAAGTACTGAAGCTTTCTTT. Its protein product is CASSESTEAFF.

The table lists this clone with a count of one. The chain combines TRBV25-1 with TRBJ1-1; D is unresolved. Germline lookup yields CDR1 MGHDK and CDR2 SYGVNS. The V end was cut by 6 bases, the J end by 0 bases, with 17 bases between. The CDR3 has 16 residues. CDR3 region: CASSGAGRDLNTEAFF. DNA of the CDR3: TGTGCCAGCAGCGGAGCGGGGAGGGATTTGAACACTGAAGCTTTCTTT.

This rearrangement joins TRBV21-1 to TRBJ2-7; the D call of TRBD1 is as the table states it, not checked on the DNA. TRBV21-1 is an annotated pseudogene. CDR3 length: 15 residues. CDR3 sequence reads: CASSKLAGTPYEQYF. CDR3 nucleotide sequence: TGTGCCAGCAGCAAATTGGCCGGGACACCATACGAGCAGTACTTC.

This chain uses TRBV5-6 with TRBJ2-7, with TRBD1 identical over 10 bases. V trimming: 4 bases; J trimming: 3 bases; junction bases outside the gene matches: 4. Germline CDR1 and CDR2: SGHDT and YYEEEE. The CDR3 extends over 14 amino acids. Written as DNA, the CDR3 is TGTGCCAGCAGCAAAGGGACAGGGGTCTACGAGCAGTACTTC. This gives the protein CASSKGTGVYEQYF. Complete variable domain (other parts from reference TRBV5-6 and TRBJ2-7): DAGVTQSPTHLIKTRGQQVTLRCSPKSGHDTVSWYQQALGQGPQFIFQYYEEEERQRGNFPDRFSGHQFPNYSSELNVNALLLGDSALYLCASSKGTGVYEQYFGPGTRLTVT.

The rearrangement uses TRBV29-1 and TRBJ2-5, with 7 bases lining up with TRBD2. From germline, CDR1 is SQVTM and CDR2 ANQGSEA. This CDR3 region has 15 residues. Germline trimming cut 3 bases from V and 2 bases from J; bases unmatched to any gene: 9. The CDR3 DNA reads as TGCAGCGTTGATGGGGAACCGGGAGGTCAAGAGACCCAGTACTTC. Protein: CSVDGEPGGQETQYF.

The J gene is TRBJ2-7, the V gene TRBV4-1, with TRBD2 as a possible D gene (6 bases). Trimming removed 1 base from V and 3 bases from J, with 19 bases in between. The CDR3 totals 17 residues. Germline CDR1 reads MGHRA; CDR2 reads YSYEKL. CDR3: CASSQGSGRGYVYEQYF. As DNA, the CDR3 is TGCGCCAGCAGCCAAGGTTCGGGTCGGGGGTACGTCTACGAGCAGTACTTC.